This TCR beta chain was sequenced in a study of PD-1 blockade in classical Hodgkin lymphoma. Findings and limits, study-wide: Anyone who began nivolumab under 1 year after ASCT was excluded.

In the case of this clone: The antigen remains unidentified.

Regarding time point: cycle 4 day 1 (C4D1), after less than seven weeks of nivolumab. All the patients suffered relapse after autologous stem cell transplantation, and brentuximab vedotin exposure differed. Magnetic depletion of unwanted cells isolated CD4+ T cells from thawed PBMCs. The repertoire was sequenced with immunoSEQ multiplex PCR; TCRdb's copy has only in-frame clones and lacks some. The data contain 20,000 to 25,000 clones, under 75% of them seen just once; the ten biggest clones take up around 1.2%. The specimen was CD4+ T cells from blood, collected before the fourth cycle of nivolumab. The TCR was taken from a human donor with classical Hodgkin lymphoma.

This chain's CDR3 is CSVRTGANYGYTF. CDR3 nucleotides: TGCAGCGTTCGGACAGGGGCTAACTATGGCTACACCTTC. The V and J genes are TRBV29-1 and TRBJ1-2; 9 bases are shared with TRBD1. Unmatched junction bases numbered 1, after V lost 5 bases and J lost 0 bases. This CDR3 region has 13 residues. Germline V lookup: CDR1 SQVTM, CDR2 ANQGSEA.